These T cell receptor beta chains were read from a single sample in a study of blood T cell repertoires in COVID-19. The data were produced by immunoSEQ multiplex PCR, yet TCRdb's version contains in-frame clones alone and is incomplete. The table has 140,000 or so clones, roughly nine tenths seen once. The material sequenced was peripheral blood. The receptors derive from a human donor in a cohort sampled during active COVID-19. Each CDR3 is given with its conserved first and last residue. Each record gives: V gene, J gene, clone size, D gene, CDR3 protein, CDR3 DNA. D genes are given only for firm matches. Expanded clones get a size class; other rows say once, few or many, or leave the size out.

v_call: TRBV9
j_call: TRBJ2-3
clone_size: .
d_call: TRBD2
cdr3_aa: CASSVGAGSTDTQYF
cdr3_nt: TGTGCCAGCAGCGTAGGAGCGGGGAGCACAGATACGCAGTATTTT

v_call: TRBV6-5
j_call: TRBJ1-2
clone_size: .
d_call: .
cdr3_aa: CASTRLQGNYGYTF
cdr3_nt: TGTGCCAGCACCCGATTACAGGGAAACTATGGCTACACCTTC

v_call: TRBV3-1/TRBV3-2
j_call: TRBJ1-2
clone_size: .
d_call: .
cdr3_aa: CASSQGAITTSSYTF
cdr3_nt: TGTGCCAGCAGCCAAGGGGCCATTACAACTTCGAGCTACACCTTC

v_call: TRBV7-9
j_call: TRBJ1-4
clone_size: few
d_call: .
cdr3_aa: CASSLVQGLGKLFF
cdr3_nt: TGTGCCAGCAGCTTAGTCCAGGGTCTTGGAAAACTGTTTTTT

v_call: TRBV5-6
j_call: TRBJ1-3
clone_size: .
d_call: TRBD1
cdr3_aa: CASPLTNTGERHTIYF
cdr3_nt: TGTGCCAGTCCCCTCACTAATACAGGGGAGAGGCACACCATATATTTT

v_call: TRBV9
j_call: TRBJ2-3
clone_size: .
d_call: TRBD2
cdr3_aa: CASSFSPGTSATDTQYF
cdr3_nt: TGTGCCAGCAGCTTTAGCCCCGGGACTAGTGCCACAGATACGCAGTATTTT

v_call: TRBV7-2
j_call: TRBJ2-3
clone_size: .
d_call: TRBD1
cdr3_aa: CASSPDRGHTDTQYF
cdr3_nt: TGTGCCAGCAGCCCGGACAGGGGCCATACAGATACGCAGTATTTT

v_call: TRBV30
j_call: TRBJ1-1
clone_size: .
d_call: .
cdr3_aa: CAWSVIHNLGAEAFF
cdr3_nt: TGTGCCTGGAGTGTTATCCACAACCTAGGCGCTGAAGCTTTCTTT

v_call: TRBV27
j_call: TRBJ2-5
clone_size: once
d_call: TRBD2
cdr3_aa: CASSFSGGEETQYF
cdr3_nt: TGTGCCAGCAGTTTTAGCGGGGGAGAGGAGACCCAGTACTTC

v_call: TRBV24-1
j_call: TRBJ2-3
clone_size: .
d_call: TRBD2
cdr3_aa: CATSASGGAGDTQYF
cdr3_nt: TGTGCCACCAGCGCTAGCGGGGGGGCTGGAGATACGCAGTATTTT

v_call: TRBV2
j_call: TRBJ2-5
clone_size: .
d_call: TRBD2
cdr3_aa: CASSGLAGAQETQYF
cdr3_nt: TGTGCCAGCAGTGGGCTAGCGGGGGCACAAGAGACCCAGTACTTC

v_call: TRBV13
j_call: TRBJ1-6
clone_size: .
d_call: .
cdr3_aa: CASSDGQSYNSPLHF
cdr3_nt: TGTGCCAGCAGTGACGGACAGTCCTATAATTCACCCCTCCACTTT

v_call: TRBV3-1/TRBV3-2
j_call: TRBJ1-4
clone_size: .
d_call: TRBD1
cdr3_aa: CASSHRGQGPKLFF
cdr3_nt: TGTGCCAGCAGCCATCGTGGACAGGGCCCAAAACTGTTTTTT

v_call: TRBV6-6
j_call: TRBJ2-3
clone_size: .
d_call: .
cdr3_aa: CASSYQTDTQYF
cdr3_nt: TGTGCCAGCAGTTACCAAACAGATACGCAGTATTTT

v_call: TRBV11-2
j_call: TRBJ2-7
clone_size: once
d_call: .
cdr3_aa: CASSLFAGGEQYF
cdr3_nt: TGTGCCAGCAGCTTATTTGCCGGCGGCGAGCAGTACTTC

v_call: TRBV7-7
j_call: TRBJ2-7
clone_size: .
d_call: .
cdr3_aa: CASSALTGISSYEQYF
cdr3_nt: TGTGCCAGCAGCGCCTTAACAGGCATAAGCTCCTACGAGCAGTACTTC

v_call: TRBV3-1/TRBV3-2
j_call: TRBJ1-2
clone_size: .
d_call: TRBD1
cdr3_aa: CASSQAGTGNYGYTF
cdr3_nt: TGTGCCAGCAGCCAAGCGGGGACAGGGAACTATGGCTACACCTTC

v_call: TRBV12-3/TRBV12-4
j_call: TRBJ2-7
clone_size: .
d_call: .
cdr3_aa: CASSLSRAREQYF
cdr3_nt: TGTGCCAGCAGTTTGAGCAGGGCCCGAGAGCAGTACTTC

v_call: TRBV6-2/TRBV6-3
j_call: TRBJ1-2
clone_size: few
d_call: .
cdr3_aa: CASSYEGAIGGYTF
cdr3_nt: TGTGCCAGCAGTTACGAGGGTGCGATCGGTGGCTACACCTTC

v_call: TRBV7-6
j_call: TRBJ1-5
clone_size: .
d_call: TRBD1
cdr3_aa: CASSLGQGGSNQPQHF
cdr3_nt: TGTGCCAGCAGCCTCGGACAGGGGGGGAGCAATCAGCCCCAGCATTTT

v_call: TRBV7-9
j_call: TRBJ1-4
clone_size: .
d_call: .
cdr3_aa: CASSLVGGLSEKLFF
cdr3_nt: TGTGCCAGCAGCTTAGTCGGGGGTCTAAGTGAAAAACTGTTTTTT

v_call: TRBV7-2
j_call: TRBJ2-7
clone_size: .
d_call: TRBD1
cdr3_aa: CASSLAVWTAGQGVYEQYF
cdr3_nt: TGTGCCAGCAGCTTAGCGGTCTGGACCGCGGGACAGGGGGTTTACGAGCAGTACTTC

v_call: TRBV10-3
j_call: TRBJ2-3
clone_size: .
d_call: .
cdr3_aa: CATKDSLRTDTQYF
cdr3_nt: TGTGCCACCAAGGACAGCCTACGCACAGATACGCAGTATTTT

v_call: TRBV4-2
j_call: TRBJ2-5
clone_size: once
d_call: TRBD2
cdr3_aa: CASSQDPLLAGLQETQYF
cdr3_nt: TGTGCCAGCAGCCAAGACCCCCTTCTAGCGGGCCTCCAAGAGACCCAGTACTTC

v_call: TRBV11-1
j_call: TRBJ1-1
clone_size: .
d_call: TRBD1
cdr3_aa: CASTDPTGTGNTEAFF
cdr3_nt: TGTGCCAGCACCGACCCCACCGGGACAGGGAACACTGAAGCTTTCTTT

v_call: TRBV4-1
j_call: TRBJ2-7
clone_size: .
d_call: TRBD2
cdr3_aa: CASSQERGGYEQYF
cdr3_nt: TGCGCCAGCAGCCAAGAGCGGGGAGGGTACGAGCAGTACTTC

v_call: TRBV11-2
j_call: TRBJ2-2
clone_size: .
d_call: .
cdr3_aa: CASSLGSGFPGELFF
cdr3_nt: TGTGCCAGCAGCTTAGGGTCAGGGTTTCCCGGGGAGCTGTTTTTT

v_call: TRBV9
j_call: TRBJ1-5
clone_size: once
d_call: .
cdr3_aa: CASSGGGQPQHF
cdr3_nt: TGTGCCAGCAGTGGGGGCGGTCAGCCCCAGCATTTT

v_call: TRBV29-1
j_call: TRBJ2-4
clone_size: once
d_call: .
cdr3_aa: CSVEAEAKNIQYF
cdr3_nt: TGCAGCGTTGAAGCCGAGGCCAAAAACATTCAGTACTTC

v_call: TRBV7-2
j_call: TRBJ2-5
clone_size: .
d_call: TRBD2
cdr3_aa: CASSLSGGAGETQYF
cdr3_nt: TGTGCCAGCAGCCTTAGCGGGGGGGCGGGAGAGACCCAGTACTTC

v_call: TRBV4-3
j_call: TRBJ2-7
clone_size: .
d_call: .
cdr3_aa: CASSQGTQGGTYEQYF
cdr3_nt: TGCGCCAGCAGCCAAGGGACCCAGGGTGGGACCTACGAGCAGTACTTC

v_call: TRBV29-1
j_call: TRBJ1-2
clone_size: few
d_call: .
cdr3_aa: CSVNKGSYGYTF
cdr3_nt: TGCAGCGTTAACAAGGGGTCCTATGGCTACACCTTC

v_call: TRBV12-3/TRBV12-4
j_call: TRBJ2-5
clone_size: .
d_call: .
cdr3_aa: CASSPGETQYF
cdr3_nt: TGTGCCAGCAGTCCGGGAGAGACCCAGTACTTC

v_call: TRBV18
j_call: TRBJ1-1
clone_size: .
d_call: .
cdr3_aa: CASSPGGRDTEAFF
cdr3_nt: TGTGCCAGCTCTCCCGGGGGGAGGGATACTGAAGCTTTCTTT

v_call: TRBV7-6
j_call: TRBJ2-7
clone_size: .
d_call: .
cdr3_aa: CASSLGQGPGNEQYF
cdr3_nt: TGTGCCAGCAGCTTGGGGCAGGGCCCAGGTAACGAGCAGTACTTC

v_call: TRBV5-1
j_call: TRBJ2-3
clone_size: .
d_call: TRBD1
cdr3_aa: CASTSRTGASTDTQYF
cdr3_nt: TGCGCCAGCACGTCCCGGACAGGCGCTAGCACAGATACGCAGTATTTT

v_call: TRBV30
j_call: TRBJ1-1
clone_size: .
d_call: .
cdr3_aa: CAWSYWRGRGNTEAFF
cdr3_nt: TGTGCCTGGAGTTATTGGAGGGGGAGGGGCAACACTGAAGCTTTCTTT

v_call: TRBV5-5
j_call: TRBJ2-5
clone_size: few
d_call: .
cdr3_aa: CASSFGHGEETQYF
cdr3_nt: TGTGCCAGCAGCTTCGGCCATGGGGAGGAGACCCAGTACTTC